The sequence of this T cell receptor beta chain was determined in a study of shared T cell receptors in the human thymus (dated by TCRdb to 2020 to 2023). Broadly, across the study: The study examined how the human thymus generates shared, self-reactive T-cell receptor alpha chains.

The protocol used for the library was the immunoSEQ multiplex PCR assay. The immuneACCESS repertoire file appears here via TCRdb, limited to in-frame rearrangements. These files lack a portion of the clones; in checked studies, under half of the deficit traces to unresolved V genes, and the cause of the others is not known. The sample records more than 550,000 clones, about 89% of which are singletons. Clones ranked in the top ten supply just under 0.0095% of the sample. V and J are truncated by 4 bases and 7 bases respectively, leaving an intervening sequence of 20 bases. The germline V gene gives CDR1 as SGDLS and CDR2 as YYNGEE. The CDR3 runs 15 residues from the cysteine to the phenylalanine. CDR3 DNA only is kept here, 45 bases in frame from base 1. This clone has just a few counts. What this receptor recognizes is not known. It has no much larger one-base neighbor in the sample; base qualities were not kept.

The same sample was also studied in work on human thymus T cells. The second study's authors report: In Finland, the donors were immunologically healthy infants who were having open corrective cardiac surgery for congenital heart defects. The thymus tissue came from surgical resects taken out during corrective cardiac surgery. Biased V and J gene segment usage appeared to be present in both thymic and peripheral blood repertoires. According to the related research, thymic TCR repertoires were highly overlapping among unrelated individuals. The study described the TCR alpha and beta repertoires in under 10 infant thymus samples and a few matching peripheral blood samples. Donor ages ranged from about 7 to 244 days, and the cohort comprised more than 5 male and two female infants. Thymocytes were mechanically released from the tissue and were stored as pellets of about 9-33 million cells at -70 degrees C. A QIAsymphony instrument was used to extract genomic DNA from frozen cell pellets. Using the immunoSEQ multiplex PCR assay, the TCRB and TCRAD loci were amplified from a standardized quantity of quality-controlled genomic DNA. The V(D)J region was spanned by amplicons of a length sufficient to cover the CDR3 and to identify V and J genes. Amplicon sequencing was performed on an Illumina platform through the commercial immunoSEQ service. Corrections for primer bias and sequencing errors followed previously described methods, while TCRAD and TCRB definitions were based on the IMGT database. The repertoires were analysed using immunoSEQ Analyzer 3.0 and VDJTools for basic statistics, V/J segment usage, diversity estimates, rarefaction and pairwise overlap. To estimate diversity, the Chao1, ChaoE, Efron-Thisted, Shannon and inverse Simpson indices were applied, and diversity was also estimated on datasets down-sampled to the smallest sample. Repertoire overlap was determined by strict matching of CDR3 nucleotide sequence, V gene and J gene, and Jaccard-based multidimensional scaling clustering was applied. Thymus samples yielded on average roughly 810,000 unique TCRB clonotypes, compared with roughly 92,000 from blood samples.

The sequence links TRBV9 to TRBJ1-1; the D gene is perhaps TRBD1, from 6 matching bases. This TCR was sampled from a boy under two years old with a congenital heart defect. Donor details come from another sample of the same person, matched by shared clones. Sequencing was performed on thymocytes. The CDR3 reads CASSPRTAQRGEAFF. The DNA sequence follows: TGTGCCAGCAGCCCCCGGACAGCCCAGAGGGGTGAAGCTTTCTTT.